Each of the 22 T cell receptor beta chains below was sequenced from the same sample in a study of CD8 T cells in Susac syndrome. Random hexamers were used to reverse transcribe an amount of roughly 0.5 to 1 ug RNA. TCRdb reprocessed the immunoSEQ multiplex PCR reads with MiXCR, giving one entry per CDR3 protein. The sample shows about 82,000 distinct CDR3 sequences, about 96% of them seen only once. Sequencing used CD8+ T cells from PBMCs. All receptors come from a human donor with Susac syndrome.

V and J are TRBV30 and TRBJ1-4, with a tentative D call TRBD1 (5 bases). The CDR3 has 14 residues. Trimming stripped 2 bases from V and 5 bases from J, with 12 bases between. Looked up from germline, CDR1 is GTSNPN and CDR2 is SVGIG (reference sequence). This CDR3 is CAWSQGGSNEKLFF. CDR3 DNA: TGTGCCTGGAGTCAGGGAGGATCCAATGAAAAACTGTTTTTT.

The chain uses TRBV30 and TRBJ1-1; 10 bases match TRBD1. Germline loops: CDR1 GTSNPN, CDR2 SVGIG (reference sequence). The CDR3 runs 14 residues. Unmatched junction bases numbered 8, after V lost 3 bases and J lost 7 bases. The CDR3 loop is CAWREGQGWNEAFF. The CDR3 DNA is TGTGCCTGGAGGGAGGGACAGGGGTGGAATGAAGCTTTCTTT.

J is TRBJ2-7 and V is TRBV25-1; TRBD2 matches at 8 bases. CDR1 and CDR2 from the germline V gene are MGHDK and SYGVNS. V dropped 1 base and J dropped 8; count of bases not matched to a gene: 4. The CDR3 contains 13 residues. CDR3 in DNA: TGTGCCAGCAGTGAATTAAGCGGGGGCAAGCAGTACTTC. Protein sequence: CASSELSGGKQYF.

The V gene is TRBV20-1, the J gene TRBJ2-5, with 9 bases that match TRBD1. The CDR3 totals 12 residues. Germline V gene data show CDR1 as DFQATT and CDR2 as SNEGSKA (reference sequence). The CDR3 here is CSGFDRGETQYF. Written as DNA, the CDR3 is TGCAGCGGATTCGACAGGGGGGAGACCCAGTACTTC.

The J gene is TRBJ2-7, the V gene TRBV6-2 or TRBV6-3; TRBD1 matches at 8 bases. CDR1 and CDR2 from the germline V gene are MNHEY and SVGEGT. The CDR3 runs 17 residues. V trimming: 2 bases; J trimming: 4 bases; junction bases outside the gene matches: 13. CDR3 DNA sequence: TGTGCCAGCAGTTACCCGTCTGCGACAGGGGTTTCATACGAGCAGTACTTC. Protein: CASSYPSATGVSYEQYF.

V is TRBV20-1 and J is TRBJ2-7; 8 bases are a match to TRBD2. Germline CDR1 DFQATT, CDR2 SNEGSKA (reference sequence). The CDR3 runs to 16 residues. V lost 1 base, J lost 6 bases, and 14 bases stayed unmatched. The CDR3 loop reads CSARGGGGPLGGEQYF. CDR3 DNA sequence: TGCAGTGCTAGAGGCGGCGGGGGGCCCCTAGGCGGCGAGCAGTACTTC.

This clonotype was seen just once. The gene calls are TRBV2 and TRBJ2-1; a weak D match, TRBD1 (6 bases). Germline lookup yields CDR1 SNHLY and CDR2 FYNNEI. V was pared by 7 bases and J by 7 bases, with 20 bases between. CDR3 length: 15 residues. The CDR3 DNA sequence: TGTGCCAGCACCCTGGGGGCTACCGCCCTTAATGAGCAGTTCTTC. It specifies CASTLGATALNEQFF. Filled out from reference TRBV2 and TRBJ2-1, the complete variable domain reads EPEVTQTPSHQVTQMGQEVILRCVPISNHLYFYWYRQILGQKVEFLVSFYNNEISEKSEIFDDQFSVERPDGSNFTLKIRSTKLEDSAMYFCASTLGATALNEQFFGPGTRLTVL.

V and J are TRBV2 and TRBJ2-3, with 9 bases lining up with TRBD2. The CDR3 length is 15 residues. Per germline, CDR1 SNHLY and CDR2 FYNNEI. V trimming: 3 bases; J trimming: 2 bases; junction bases outside the gene matches: 3. Here the CDR3 DNA reads TGTGCCAGCAGTGAGGAGCGGGGGGCCACAGATACGCAGTATTTT. As protein: CASSEERGATDTQYF. Filled out from reference TRBV2 and TRBJ2-3, the complete variable domain reads EPEVTQTPSHQVTQMGQEVILRCVPISNHLYFYWYRQILGQKVEFLVSFYNNEISEKSEIFDDQFSVERPDGSNFTLKIRSTKLEDSAMYFCASSEERGATDTQYFGPGTRLTVL.

V usage is TRBV4-1 and J usage is TRBJ1-1, with D possibly matching TRBD1 (6 bases). V lost 1 base and J 1 base, leaving 10 bases between the germline ends. This CDR3 has 15 residues. CDR1 MGHRA and CDR2 YSYEKL come from the germline V gene. The CDR3 nucleotides read TGCGCCAGCAGCCAAGGGGGGCTGGGGAACACTGAAGCTTTCTTT. This encodes CASSQGGLGNTEAFF.

V is TRBV20-1 and J is TRBJ2-5; TRBD1 aligns across 7 bases. Unmatched junction bases numbered 18, after V lost 3 bases and J lost 5 bases. Germline-derived CDR1 and CDR2 are DFQATT and SNEGSKA (reference sequence). This CDR3 region has 17 residues. This CDR3 is CSARMWGQGQAMETQYF. The CDR3 DNA follows: TGCAGTGCTAGGATGTGGGGGCAAGGACAGGCTATGGAGACCCAGTACTTC.

The chain couples TRBV29-1 to TRBJ1-1, with D tentatively TRBD1 (5 bases). The CDR3 spans 16 residues. Trimming took off 0 bases at V and 1 base at J, with 15 bases between the two ends. Germline V gene sequence: CDR1 SQVTM, CDR2 ANQGSEA. The CDR3 reads CSVEDLQGRPNTEAFF. The CDR3 nucleotides read TGCAGCGTTGAAGATCTTCAGGGTCGCCCGAACACTGAAGCTTTCTTT.

The chain joins TRBV29-1 to TRBJ2-1; D perhaps matches TRBD2 (6 bases). The CDR3 runs 14 residues. Germline CDR1 is SQVTM and CDR2 is ANQGSEA. The V and J ends lost 7 bases and 0 bases respectively, with 13 bases between them. DNA of the CDR3: TGCAGCGCCCCTAGCGAGGGCTCCTACAATGAGCAGTTCTTC. As protein: CSAPSEGSYNEQFF.

The chain employs TRBV20-1 and TRBJ2-7; the D is unclear. The CDR3 runs 13 residues. CDR1 and CDR2 from the germline V gene are DFQATT and SNEGSKA (reference sequence). V lost 5 bases to trimming and J lost 5 bases, with 16 bases between them. CDR3 region: CSASIPSVNEQYF. CDR3 bases: TGCAGTGCTTCGATCCCGAGCGTGAACGAGCAGTACTTC.

The V and J genes are TRBV7-3 and TRBJ2-1; 11 bases align to TRBD1. V was clipped by 4 bases and J by 4 bases; unmatched bases: 3. This CDR3 has 15 amino acids. Germline CDR1 SGHTA, CDR2 FQGTGA. In nucleotides, the CDR3 is TGTGCCAGCAGCTCGGGACAGGGGGAGTACAATGAGCAGTTCTTC. Protein: CASSSGQGEYNEQFF.

The chain employs TRBV20-1 and TRBJ2-1, with 9 nucleotides matching TRBD2. Trimming cost V 4 bases and J 5 bases; bases outside gene matches: 21. The CDR3 runs 19 residues. The germline V gene has CDR1 DFQATT and CDR2 SNEGSKA (reference sequence). The CDR3, as DNA: TGCAGTGCTAACCCCCCCAGCGGGGGGCACCGATTTGGGGACAATGAGCAGTTCTTC. Protein: CSANPPSGGHRFGDNEQFF.

This chain joins TRBV30 and TRBJ2-3, with 7 bases that match TRBD2. The germline V gene encodes CDR1 GTSNPN and CDR2 SVGIG (reference sequence). This CDR3 is 15 amino acids long. After removal of 4 bases from V and 3 bases from J, the junction contained 10 bases not matched to a gene. The chain's CDR3 is CAWTHGGGSTDTQYF. The DNA of the CDR3 is TGTGCCTGGACCCATGGGGGGGGGTCGACAGATACGCAGTATTTT.

This sequence joins TRBV20-1 and TRBJ1-2, with 7 nucleotides matching TRBD1. In germline, CDR1 is DFQATT, CDR2 SNEGSKA (reference sequence). The CDR3 extends over 15 amino acids. In DNA, the CDR3 is TGCAGCGCAGTGGGCCGGGGACAGACCAACTATGGCTACACCTTC. It codes for CSAVGRGQTNYGYTF.

The V gene is TRBV28, the J gene TRBJ1-6, with a possible D match to TRBD1 (5 bases). Germline V CDR1 and CDR2: MDHEN, SYDVKM. This CDR3 comprises 16 residues. V gave up 7 bases and J gave up 7 bases, with 20 bases separating them. The CDR3 here is CASNPLGTLQNSPLHF. The DNA for the CDR3 is TGTGCCAGCAACCCACTGGGGACGCTTCAGAATTCACCCCTCCACTTT.

The chain is built from TRBV30 and TRBJ1-5; no clear D gene. V was pared by 3 bases and J by 9 bases, with 15 bases between. The germline V gene encodes CDR1 GTSNPN and CDR2 SVGIG (reference sequence). The CDR3 extends over 13 amino acids. The CDR3 nucleotides are TGTGCCTGGAGAGGCCAGGACCTTGGGCCCCAGCATTTT. This encodes CAWRGQDLGPQHF. The full variable domain, completed using reference TRBV30 and TRBJ1-5, is SQTIHQWPATLVQPVGSPLSLECTVEGTSNPNLYWYRQAAGRGLQLLFYSVGIGQISSEVPQNLSASRPQDRQFILSSKKLLLSDSGFYLCAWRGQDLGPQHFGDGTRLSIL.

This chain uses TRBV30 with TRBJ2-1; the D gene is possibly TRBD2 (6 bases). The germline gives CDR1 GTSNPN, CDR2 SVGIG (reference sequence). This CDR3 comprises 12 residues. Between the trimmed V and J ends, which lost 2 bases and 8 bases, there was a span of 10 bases. The CDR3 spells CAWSPPSDEQFF. The CDR3, as DNA: TGTGCCTGGAGTCCGCCTAGCGATGAGCAGTTCTTC. The full variable domain, its missing parts supplied by reference TRBV30 and TRBJ2-1, is SQTIHQWPATLVQPVGSPLSLECTVEGTSNPNLYWYRQAAGRGLQLLFYSVGIGQISSEVPQNLSASRPQDRQFILSSKKLLLSDSGFYLCAWSPPSDEQFFGPGTRLTVL.

This sequence joins TRBV29-1 and TRBJ2-7, with a tentative D call TRBD1 (5 bases). The length of the CDR3 is 16 residues. Between the trimmed V and J ends, which lost 4 bases and 0 bases, there was a span of 19 bases. Germline values: CDR1 SQVTM, CDR2 ANQGSEA. The CDR3 DNA sequence: TGCAGCGTTGTCGACGACCCCACAGGTCTCTCCTACGAGCAGTACTTC. As protein: CSVVDDPTGLSYEQYF.

The rearrangement links TRBV6-1 to TRBJ1-5, with a weak D call TRBD1 (6 bases). CDR3 length: 16 amino acids. CDR1 and CDR2 from the germline V gene are MNHNS and SASEGT. With 6 bases removed from V and 3 bases from J, the gap between germline ends came to 18 bases. The CDR3 is CASSPLDRSFNQPQHF. In DNA form, the CDR3 reads TGTGCCAGCAGCCCTCTTGACAGGTCGTTCAATCAGCCCCAGCATTTT.